This TCR beta chain is from a study of T cells in Graves' hyperthyroidism and ophthalmopathy. Remarks on this clonotype: No antigen is known for it.

CDR3 length: 18 residues. Germline CDR1 DFQATT, CDR2 SNEGSKA (reference sequence). Trimming cost V 1 base and J 2 bases; bases outside gene matches: 14. Study observations and caveats: Most expanded thyroid clonotypes above 0.001 recurred in blood.

TCR beta CDR3 regions were amplified from RNA transcripts. HTBI primers were employed in a first-round RT-PCR of the TCR CDR3. TCRdb passed the multiplex PCR reads through MiXCR, listing each CDR3 protein once. The sample holds around 380,000 distinct CDR3 sequences, roughly 13% seen once. The specimen sequenced was blood. The clonotype comes from a young man with Graves' hyperthyroidism that later progressed to Graves' ophthalmopathy. The genes are TRBV20-1 and TRBJ2-5; 9 positions match TRBD2. As DNA, the CDR3 is TGCAGTGCTAGAGGAGTGTTCGGTAGCGGGGGACCACAAGAGACCCAGTACTTC. This codes for CSARGVFGSGGPQETQYF.